This T cell receptor (beta chain) appears in the sequencing data of a study of blood T cell repertoires in COVID-19. In the study overall: Sites in the United States, Italy and Spain provided acute and convalescent COVID-19 samples. PBMCs, B-cell-depleted T cells, or T cells were the source of the cDNA or gDNA that made up the material.

The V gene's germline CDR1 is SEHNR and CDR2 FQNEAQ (reference sequence). The CDR3 runs 18 residues. The V gene end was trimmed by 6 bases and the J gene end by 0 bases; junction bases not matched to a gene: 10. Original handling: Researchers report that nucleated cell counts were estimated from reference gene primer amplification. Clones were sequenced by immunoSEQ multiplex PCR, and TCRdb holds only the in-frame ones, with some missing. Clone size and the V and J calls come from that table; the DNA yielded D and trimming. This table holds about 190,000 clones, 89% found once. The clonotype was recovered from a man between 40 and 49 years old with acute or convalescent COVID-19. Sequencing was done on a sample of peripheral blood. The chain couples TRBV7-9 to TRBJ2-2; 10 nucleotides align to TRBD2. CDR3: CASRRNLAGATNTGELFF. Here the CDR3 DNA reads TGTGCCAGCAGAAGGAATCTAGCGGGGGCGACGAACACCGGGGAGCTGTTTTTT. The whole variable domain, filled in from reference TRBV7-9 and TRBJ2-2, reads DTGVSQNPRHKITKRGQNVTFRCDPISEHNRLYWYRQTLGQGPEFLTYFQNEAQLEKSRLLSDRFSAERPKGSFSTLEIQRTEQGDSAMYLCASRRNLAGATNTGELFFGEGSRLTVL.